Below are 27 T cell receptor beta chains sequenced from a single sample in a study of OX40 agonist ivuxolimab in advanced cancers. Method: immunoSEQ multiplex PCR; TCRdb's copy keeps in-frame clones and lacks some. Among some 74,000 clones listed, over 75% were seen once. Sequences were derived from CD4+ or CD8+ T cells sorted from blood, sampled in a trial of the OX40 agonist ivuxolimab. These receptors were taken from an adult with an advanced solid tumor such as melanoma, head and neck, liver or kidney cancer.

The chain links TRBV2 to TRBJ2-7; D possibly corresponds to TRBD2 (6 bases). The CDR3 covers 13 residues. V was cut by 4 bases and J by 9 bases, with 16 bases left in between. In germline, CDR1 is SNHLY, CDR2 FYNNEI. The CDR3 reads CASSAGAERTQYF. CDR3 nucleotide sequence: TGTGCCAGCAGTGCGGGAGCTGAGCGAACGCAGTACTTC.

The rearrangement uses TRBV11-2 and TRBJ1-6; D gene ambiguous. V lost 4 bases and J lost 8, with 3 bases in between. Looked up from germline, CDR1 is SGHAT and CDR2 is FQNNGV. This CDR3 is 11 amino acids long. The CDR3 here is CASSSYSPLHF. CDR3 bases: TGTGCCAGCAGCTCCTATTCACCCCTCCACTTT.

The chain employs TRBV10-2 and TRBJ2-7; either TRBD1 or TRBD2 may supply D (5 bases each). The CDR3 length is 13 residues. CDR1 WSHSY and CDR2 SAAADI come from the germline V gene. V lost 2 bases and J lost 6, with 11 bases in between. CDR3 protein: CASSETGGGEQYF. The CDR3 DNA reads TGCGCCAGCAGTGAGACAGGTGGAGGCGAGCAGTACTTC.

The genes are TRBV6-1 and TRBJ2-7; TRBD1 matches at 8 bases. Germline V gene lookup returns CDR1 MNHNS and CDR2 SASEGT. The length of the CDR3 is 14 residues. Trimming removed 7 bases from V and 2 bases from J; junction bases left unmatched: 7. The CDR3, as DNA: TGTGCCAGCAAGATAGACAGGGGTCCCTACGAGCAGTACTTC. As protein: CASKIDRGPYEQYF.

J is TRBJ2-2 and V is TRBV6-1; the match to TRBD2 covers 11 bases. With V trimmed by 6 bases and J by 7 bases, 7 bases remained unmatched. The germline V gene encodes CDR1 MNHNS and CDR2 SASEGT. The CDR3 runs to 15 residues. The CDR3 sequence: CASSISGGAVGELFF. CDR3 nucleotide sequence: TGTGCCAGCAGCATTAGCGGGGGGGCTGTCGGGGAGCTGTTTTTT.

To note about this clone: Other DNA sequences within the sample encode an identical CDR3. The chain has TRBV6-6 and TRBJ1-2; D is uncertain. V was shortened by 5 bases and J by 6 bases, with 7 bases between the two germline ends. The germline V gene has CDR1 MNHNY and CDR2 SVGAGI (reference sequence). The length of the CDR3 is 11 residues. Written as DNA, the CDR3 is TGTGCCAGCAGTCCCGGAGATGGCTACACCTTC. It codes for CASSPGDGYTF.

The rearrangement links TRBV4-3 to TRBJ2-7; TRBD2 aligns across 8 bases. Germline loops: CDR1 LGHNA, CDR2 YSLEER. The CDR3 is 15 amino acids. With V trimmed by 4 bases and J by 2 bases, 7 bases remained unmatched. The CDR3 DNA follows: TGCGCCAGCAGCCGGGAAGCGGGAGAGACCTACGAGCAGTACTTC. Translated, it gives CASSREAGETYEQYF.

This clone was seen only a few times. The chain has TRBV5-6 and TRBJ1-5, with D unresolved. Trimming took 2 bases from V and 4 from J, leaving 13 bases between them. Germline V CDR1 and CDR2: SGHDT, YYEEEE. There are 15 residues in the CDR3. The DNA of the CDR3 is TGTGCCAGCAGCTTCGCCTGGGCGCCAAATCAGCCCCAGCATTTT. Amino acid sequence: CASSFAWAPNQPQHF.

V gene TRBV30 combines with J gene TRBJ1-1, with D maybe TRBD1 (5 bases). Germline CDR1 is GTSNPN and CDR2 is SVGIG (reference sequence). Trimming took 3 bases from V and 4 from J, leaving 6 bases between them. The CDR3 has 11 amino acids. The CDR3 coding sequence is TGTGCCTGGAGGAGGGGCACTGAAGCTTTCTTT. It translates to CAWRRGTEAFF.

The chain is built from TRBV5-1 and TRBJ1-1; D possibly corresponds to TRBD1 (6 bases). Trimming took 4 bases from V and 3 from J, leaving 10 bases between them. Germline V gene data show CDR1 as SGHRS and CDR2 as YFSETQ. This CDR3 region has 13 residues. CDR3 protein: CASSVTGYTEAFF. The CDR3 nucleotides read TGCGCCAGCAGCGTAACAGGGTACACTGAAGCTTTCTTT.

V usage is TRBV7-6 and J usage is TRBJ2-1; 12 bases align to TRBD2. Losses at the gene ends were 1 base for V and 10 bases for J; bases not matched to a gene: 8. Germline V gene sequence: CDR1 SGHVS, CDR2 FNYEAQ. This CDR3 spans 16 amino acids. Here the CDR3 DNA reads TGTGCCAGCAGCTTAGTGGCTAGCGGGGGGGCAGGGGAGCAGTTCTTC. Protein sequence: CASSLVASGGAGEQFF.

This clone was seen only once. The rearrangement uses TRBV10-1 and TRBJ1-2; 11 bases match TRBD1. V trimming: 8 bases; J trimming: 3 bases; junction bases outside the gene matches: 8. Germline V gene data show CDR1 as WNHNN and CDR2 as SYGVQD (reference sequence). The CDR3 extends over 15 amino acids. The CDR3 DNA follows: TGCGCCAGCCCGGGGACAGGGGGAAGTGACTATGGCTACACCTTC. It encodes CASPGTGGSDYGYTF.

CDR3 DNA: TGTGCCAGCAGCTTAGCGGGAGGAAGTACTGAGCAGTTCTTC. It specifies CASSLAGGSTEQFF. This chain uses TRBV6-1 with TRBJ2-1; TRBD2 agrees at 10 bases. CDR3 length equals 14 residues. Germline values: CDR1 MNHNS, CDR2 SASEGT. Trimming took 6 bases from V and 9 from J; bases not matched to a gene: 8.

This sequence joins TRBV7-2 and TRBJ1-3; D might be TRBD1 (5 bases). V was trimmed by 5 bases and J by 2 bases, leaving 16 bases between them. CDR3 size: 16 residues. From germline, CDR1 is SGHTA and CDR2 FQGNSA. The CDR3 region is CASSLRGGGTGNTIYF. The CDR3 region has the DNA TGTGCCAGCAGCCTCCGGGGGGGTGGGACTGGAAACACCATATATTTT.

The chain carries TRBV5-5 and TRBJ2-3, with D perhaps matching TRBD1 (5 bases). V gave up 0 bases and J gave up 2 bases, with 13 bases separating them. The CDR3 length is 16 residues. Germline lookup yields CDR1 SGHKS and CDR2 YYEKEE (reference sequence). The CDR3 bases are TGTGCCAGCAGCTTGGCCCTGGCAGGGCCCACAGATACGCAGTATTTT. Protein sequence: CASSLALAGPTDTQYF.

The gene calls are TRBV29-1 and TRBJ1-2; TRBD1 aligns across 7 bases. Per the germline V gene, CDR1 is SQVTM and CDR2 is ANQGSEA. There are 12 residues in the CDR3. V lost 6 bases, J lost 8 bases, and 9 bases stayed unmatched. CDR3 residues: CSVTTGLVGYTF. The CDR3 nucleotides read TGCAGCGTGACGACAGGGTTAGTGGGCTACACCTTC.

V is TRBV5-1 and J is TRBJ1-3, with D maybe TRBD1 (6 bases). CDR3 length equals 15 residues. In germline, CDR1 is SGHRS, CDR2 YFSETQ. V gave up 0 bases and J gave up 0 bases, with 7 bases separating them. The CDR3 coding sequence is TGCGCCAGCAGCTTGGAGGGGGGCTCTGGAAACACCATATATTTT. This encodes CASSLEGGSGNTIYF.

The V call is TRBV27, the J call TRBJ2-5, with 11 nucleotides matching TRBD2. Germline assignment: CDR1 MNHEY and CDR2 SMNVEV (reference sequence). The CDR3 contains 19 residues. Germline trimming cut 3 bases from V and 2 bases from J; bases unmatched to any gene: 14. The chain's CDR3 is CASSFPASGLAGRQETQYF. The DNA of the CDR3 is TGTGCCAGCAGTTTTCCTGCATCCGGACTAGCGGGCCGACAAGAGACCCAGTACTTC.

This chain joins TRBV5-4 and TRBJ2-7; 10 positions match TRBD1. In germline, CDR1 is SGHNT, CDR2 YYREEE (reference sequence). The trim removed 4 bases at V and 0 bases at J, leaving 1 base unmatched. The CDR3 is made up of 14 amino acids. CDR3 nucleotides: TGTGCCAGCAGCCGGGACAGGGGCTCCTACGAGCAGTACTTC. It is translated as CASSRDRGSYEQYF.

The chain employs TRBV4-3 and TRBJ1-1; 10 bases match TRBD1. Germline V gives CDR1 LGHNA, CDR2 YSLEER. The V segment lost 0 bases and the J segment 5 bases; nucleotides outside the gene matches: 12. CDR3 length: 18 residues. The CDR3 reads CASSQDVQTGGAGTEAFF. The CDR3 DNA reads TGCGCCAGCAGCCAAGATGTGCAGACAGGGGGCGCAGGGACTGAAGCTTTCTTT.

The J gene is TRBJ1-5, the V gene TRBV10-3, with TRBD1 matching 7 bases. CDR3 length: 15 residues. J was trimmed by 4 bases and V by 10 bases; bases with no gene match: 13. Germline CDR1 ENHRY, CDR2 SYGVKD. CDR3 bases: TGTGCCACCGACCCTAATGACAGGGAGAATCAGCCCCAGCATTTT. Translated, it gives CATDPNDRENQPQHF.

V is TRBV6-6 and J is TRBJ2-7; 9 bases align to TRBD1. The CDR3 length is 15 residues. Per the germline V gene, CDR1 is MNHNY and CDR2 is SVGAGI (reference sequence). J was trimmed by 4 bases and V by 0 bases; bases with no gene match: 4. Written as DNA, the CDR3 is TGTGCCAGCAGTTACTCCGGACAGGGGCCGTACGAGCAGTACTTC. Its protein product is CASSYSGQGPYEQYF.

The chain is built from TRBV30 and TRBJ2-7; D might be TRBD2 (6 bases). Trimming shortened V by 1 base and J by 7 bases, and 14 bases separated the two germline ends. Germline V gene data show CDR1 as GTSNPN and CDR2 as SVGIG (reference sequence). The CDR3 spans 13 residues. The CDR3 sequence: CAWSGIFGSEQYF. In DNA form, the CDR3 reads TGTGCCTGGAGTGGGATCTTCGGGAGTGAGCAGTACTTC.

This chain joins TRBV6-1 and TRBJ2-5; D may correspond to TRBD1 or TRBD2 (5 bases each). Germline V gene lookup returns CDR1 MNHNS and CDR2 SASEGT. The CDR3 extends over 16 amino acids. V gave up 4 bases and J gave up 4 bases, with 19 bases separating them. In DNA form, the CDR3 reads TGTGCCAGCAGTGTGGCTTTTAGGGGAGTAGGAGAGACCCAGTACTTC. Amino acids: CASSVAFRGVGETQYF.

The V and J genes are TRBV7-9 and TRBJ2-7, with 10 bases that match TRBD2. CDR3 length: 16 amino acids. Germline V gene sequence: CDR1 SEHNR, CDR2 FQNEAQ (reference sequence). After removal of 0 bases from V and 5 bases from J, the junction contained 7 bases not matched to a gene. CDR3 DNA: TGTGCCAGCAGCTTAGCGTTAGCGGGAGGCGTCCACGAGCAGTACTTC. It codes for CASSLALAGGVHEQYF.

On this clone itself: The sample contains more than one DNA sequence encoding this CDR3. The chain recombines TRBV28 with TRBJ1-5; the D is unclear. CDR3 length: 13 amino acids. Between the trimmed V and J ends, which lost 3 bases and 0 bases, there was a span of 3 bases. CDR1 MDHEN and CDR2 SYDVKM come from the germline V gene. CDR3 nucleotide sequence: TGTGCCAGCAGTTTCTCTAGCAATCAGCCCCAGCATTTT. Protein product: CASSFSSNQPQHF.

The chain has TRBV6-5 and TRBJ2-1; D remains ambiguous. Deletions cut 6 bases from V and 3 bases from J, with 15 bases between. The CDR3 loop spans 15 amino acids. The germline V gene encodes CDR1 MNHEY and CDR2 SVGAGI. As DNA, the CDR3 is TGTGCCAGCAGACCCCGCCTAGGGCACTACAATGAGCAGTTCTTC. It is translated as CASRPRLGHYNEQFF.